This entry features one TCR beta chain sequence. Its antigen remains unidentified. The CDR3 consists of 16 residues. With V trimmed by 0 bases and J by 11 bases, 12 bases remained unmatched. Germline V gene sequence: CDR1 LGHDT, CDR2 YNNKEL (reference sequence). This entry belongs to a study of T cell responses to AZD1222 COVID-19 vaccine. General study points: Receipt of two AZD1222 doses was followed by a rise in Spike-specific TCR breadth and depth.

Assay: immunoSEQ multiplex PCR; the TCRdb copy retains only in-frame clones and omits some. The profile shows under 200,000 clones, almost 90% of them singletons. The TCR comes from an adult in good health. This specimen consisted of peripheral blood, obtained on day 0 of AZD1222 vaccination. The chain is built from TRBV3-1 (or the pseudogene TRBV3-2) and TRBJ2-1; TRBD2 matches 8 bases. CDR3 in DNA: TGTGCCAGCAGCCAAGATCTCACAAGGAGCGGGGGTAAGCAGTTCTTC. Translation: CASSQDLTRSGGKQFF.